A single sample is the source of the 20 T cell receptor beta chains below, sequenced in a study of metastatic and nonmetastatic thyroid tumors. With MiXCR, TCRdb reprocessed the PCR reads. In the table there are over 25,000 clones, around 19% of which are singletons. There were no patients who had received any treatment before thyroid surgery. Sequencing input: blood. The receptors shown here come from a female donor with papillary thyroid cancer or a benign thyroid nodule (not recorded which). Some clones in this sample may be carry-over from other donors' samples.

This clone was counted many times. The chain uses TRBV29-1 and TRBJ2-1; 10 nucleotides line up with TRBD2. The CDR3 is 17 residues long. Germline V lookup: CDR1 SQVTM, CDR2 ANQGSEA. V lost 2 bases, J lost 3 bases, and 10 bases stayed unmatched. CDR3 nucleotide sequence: TGCAGCGTTGAAACCGCTCTAGCGGGAGATCACTACAATGAGCAGTTCTTC. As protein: CSVETALAGDHYNEQFF.

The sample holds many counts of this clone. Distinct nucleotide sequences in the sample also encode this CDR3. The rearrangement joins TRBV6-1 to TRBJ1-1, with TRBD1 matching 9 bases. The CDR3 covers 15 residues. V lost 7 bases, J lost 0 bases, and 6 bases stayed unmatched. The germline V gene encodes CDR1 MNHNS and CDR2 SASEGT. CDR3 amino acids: CASTGQGLMNTEAFF. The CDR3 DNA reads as TGTGCCAGCACTGGACAGGGGTTAATGAACACTGAAGCTTTCTTT.

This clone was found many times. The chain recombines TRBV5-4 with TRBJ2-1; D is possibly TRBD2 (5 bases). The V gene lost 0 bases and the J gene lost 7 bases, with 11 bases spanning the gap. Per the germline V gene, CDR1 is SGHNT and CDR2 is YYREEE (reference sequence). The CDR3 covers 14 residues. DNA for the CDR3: TGTGCCAGCAGCTTGGAGGCGACTAAGAATGAGCAGTTCTTC. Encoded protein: CASSLEATKNEQFF.

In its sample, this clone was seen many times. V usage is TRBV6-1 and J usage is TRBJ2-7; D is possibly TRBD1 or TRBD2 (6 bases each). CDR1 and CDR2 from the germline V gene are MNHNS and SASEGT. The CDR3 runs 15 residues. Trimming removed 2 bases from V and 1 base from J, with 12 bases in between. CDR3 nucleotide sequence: TGTGCCAGCAGTGAAAGGCAGGGGAGGTCCTACGAGCAGTACTTC. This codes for CASSERQGRSYEQYF.

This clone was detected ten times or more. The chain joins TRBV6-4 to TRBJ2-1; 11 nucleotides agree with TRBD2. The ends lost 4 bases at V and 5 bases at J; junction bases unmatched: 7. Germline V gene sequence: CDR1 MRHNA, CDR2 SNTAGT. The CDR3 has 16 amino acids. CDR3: CASSATGTSGNNEQFF. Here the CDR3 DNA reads TGTGCCAGCAGTGCTACAGGGACTAGCGGAAACAATGAGCAGTTCTTC.

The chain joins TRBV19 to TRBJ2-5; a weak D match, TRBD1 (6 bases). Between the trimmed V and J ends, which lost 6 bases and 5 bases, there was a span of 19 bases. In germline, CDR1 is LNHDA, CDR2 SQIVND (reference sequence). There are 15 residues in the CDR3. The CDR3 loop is CASRSLTGNRETQYF. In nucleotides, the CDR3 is TGTGCCAGTAGGTCCCTTACAGGGAACCGGGAGACCCAGTACTTC.

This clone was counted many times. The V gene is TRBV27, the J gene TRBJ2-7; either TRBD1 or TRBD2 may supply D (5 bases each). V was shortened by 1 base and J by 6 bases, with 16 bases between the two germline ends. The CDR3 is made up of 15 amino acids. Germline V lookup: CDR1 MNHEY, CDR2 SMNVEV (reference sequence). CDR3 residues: CASSLLGPTGCEQYF. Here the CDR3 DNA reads TGTGCCAGCAGTTTATTGGGACCAACGGGCTGCGAGCAGTACTTC.

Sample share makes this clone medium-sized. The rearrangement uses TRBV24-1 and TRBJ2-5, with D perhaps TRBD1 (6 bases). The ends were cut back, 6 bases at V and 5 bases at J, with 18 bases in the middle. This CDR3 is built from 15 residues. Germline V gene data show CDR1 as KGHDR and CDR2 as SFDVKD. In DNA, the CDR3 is TGTGCCACCAGTAGAGGGGGAGCCCCGACGGAGACCCAGTACTTC. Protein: CATSRGGAPTETQYF.

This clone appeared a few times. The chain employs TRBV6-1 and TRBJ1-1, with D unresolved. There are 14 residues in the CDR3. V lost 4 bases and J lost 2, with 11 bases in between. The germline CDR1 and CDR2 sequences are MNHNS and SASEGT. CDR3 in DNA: TGTGCCAGCAGTGTCACCATAACCAACACTGAAGCTTTCTTT. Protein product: CASSVTITNTEAFF.

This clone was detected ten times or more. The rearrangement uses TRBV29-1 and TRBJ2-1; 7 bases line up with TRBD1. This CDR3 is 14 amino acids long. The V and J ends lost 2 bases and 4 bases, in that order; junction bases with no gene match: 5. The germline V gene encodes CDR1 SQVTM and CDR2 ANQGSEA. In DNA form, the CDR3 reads TGCAGCGTTGAACTGGGACAGCGGTACAATGAGCAGTTCTTC. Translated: CSVELGQRYNEQFF.

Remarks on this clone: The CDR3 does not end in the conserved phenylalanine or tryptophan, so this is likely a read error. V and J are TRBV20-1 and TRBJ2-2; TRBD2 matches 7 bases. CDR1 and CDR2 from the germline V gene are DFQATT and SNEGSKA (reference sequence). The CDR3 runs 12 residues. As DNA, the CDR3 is TGCAGTGCTAGAGATTTGAGCGGGAAGCTGTTTTCT. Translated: CSARDLSGKLFS.

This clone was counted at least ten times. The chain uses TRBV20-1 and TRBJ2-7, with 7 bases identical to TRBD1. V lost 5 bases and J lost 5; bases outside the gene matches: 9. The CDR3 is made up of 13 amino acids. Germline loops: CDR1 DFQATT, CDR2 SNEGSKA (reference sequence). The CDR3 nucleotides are TGCAGTGCTGAGAGGACAGGTGATCACGAGCAGTACTTC. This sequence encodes CSAERTGDHEQYF.

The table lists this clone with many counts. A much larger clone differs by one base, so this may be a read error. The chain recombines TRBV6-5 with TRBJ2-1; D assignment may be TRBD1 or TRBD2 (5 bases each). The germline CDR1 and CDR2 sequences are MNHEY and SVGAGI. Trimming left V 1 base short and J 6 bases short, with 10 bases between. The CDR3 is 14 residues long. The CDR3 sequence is CASSYWRGVNEQFF. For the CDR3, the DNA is TGTGCCAGCAGTTACTGGAGAGGGGTCAATGAGCAGTTCTTC.

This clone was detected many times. The CDR3 loop reads CASSLVGPRTDTQYF. The CDR3 DNA follows: TGTGCCAGCAGCTTGGTAGGACCGCGTACAGATACGCAGTATTTT. This sequence joins TRBV5-6 and TRBJ2-3; D unclear. The germline V gene has CDR1 SGHDT and CDR2 YYEEEE. The germline V and J ends were trimmed by 0 bases and 3 bases, with 11 bases remaining between them. The CDR3 is 15 amino acids.

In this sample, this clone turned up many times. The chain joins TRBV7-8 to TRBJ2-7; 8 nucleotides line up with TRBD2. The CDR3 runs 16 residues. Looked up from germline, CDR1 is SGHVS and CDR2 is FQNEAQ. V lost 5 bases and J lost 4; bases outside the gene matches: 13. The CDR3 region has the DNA TGTGCCAGCAGCCCTAGGTCGGGGGGGGCAGAATACGAGCAGTACTTC. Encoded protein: CASSPRSGGAEYEQYF.

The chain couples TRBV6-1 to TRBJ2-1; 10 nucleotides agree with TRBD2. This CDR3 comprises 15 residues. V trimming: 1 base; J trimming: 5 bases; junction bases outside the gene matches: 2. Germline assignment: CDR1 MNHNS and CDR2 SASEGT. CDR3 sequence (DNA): TGTGCCAGCAGTGAAGGGACTAGCGGTCACAATGAGCAGTTCTTC. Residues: CASSEGTSGHNEQFF.

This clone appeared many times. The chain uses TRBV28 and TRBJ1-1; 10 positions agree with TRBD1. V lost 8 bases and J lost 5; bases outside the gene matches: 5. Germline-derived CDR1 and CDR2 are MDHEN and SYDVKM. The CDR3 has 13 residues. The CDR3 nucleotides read TGTGCCAGCTCCGGGACAGGGGTAACTGAAGCTTTCTTT. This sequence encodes CASSGTGVTEAFF.

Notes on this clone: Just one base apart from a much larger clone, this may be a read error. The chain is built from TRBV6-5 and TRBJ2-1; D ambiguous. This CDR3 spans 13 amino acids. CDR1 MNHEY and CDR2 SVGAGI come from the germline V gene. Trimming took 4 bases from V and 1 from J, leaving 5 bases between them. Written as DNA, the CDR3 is TGTGCCAGCAGTTCAGTTTCCTACAATGAGCAGTTCTTC. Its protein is CASSSVSYNEQFF.

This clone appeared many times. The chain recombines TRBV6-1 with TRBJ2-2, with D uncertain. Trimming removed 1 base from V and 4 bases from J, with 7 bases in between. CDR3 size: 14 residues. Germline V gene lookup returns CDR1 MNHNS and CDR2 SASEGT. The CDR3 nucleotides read TGTGCCAGCAGTGAAGTGTCTTTCACCGGGGAGCTGTTTTTT. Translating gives CASSEVSFTGELFF.

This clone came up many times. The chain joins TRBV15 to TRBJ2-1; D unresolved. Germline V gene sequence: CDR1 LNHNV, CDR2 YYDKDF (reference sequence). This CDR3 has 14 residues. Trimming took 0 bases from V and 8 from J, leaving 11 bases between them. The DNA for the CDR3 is TGTGCCACCAGCAGAGAGCCCGGTAGAGATGAGCAGTTCTTC. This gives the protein CATSREPGRDEQFF. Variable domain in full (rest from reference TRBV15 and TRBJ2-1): DAMVIQNPRYQVTQFGKPVTLSCSQTLNHNVMYWYQQKSSQAPKLLFHYYDKDFNNEADTPDNFQSRRPNTSFCFLDIRSPGLGDTAMYLCATSREPGRDEQFFGPGTRLTVL.